Shown below are 26 T cell receptor beta chains from a single sample sequenced in a study of identical twins. TCRdb analysed the 5' RACE reads with MiXCR anew, one entry per CDR3 protein. The sample includes about 900,000 distinct CDR3 sequences, 9% to 15% seen only once; the top ten take 1.5% to 2%. This sample also appeared in a second study, on yellow fever vaccine responses in identical twins.

The sequenced sample consisted of PBMCs. These receptors came from a woman aged 18-29 years in good health.

V gene TRBV29-1 combines with J gene TRBJ2-7, with D perhaps TRBD1 (6 bases). CDR1 is SQVTM and CDR2 is ANQGSEA in the germline V gene. CDR3 size: 13 residues. Trimming removed 2 bases from V and 0 bases from J, with 8 bases in between. The DNA for the CDR3 is TGCAGCGTTGAAAGGGACAACTCCTACGAGCAGTACTTC. This sequence encodes CSVERDNSYEQYF.

This rearrangement joins TRBV6-1 to TRBJ2-1; the D gene is possibly TRBD1 (5 bases). V was cut by 6 bases and J by 3 bases, with 12 bases left in between. This CDR3 spans 14 amino acids. From germline, CDR1 is MNHNS and CDR2 SASEGT. The CDR3 reads CASSSDRIYNEQFF. The CDR3, as DNA: TGTGCCAGCAGCTCCGACAGAATCTACAATGAGCAGTTCTTC.

The chain joins TRBV7-9 to TRBJ2-5, with D perhaps matching TRBD1 (6 bases). The CDR3 extends over 14 amino acids. Germline V lookup: CDR1 SEHNR, CDR2 FQNEAQ (reference sequence). Trimming stripped 3 bases from V and 2 bases from J, with 10 bases between. The CDR3 protein is CASSFRTDQETQYF. The CDR3, as DNA: TGTGCCAGCAGCTTTAGGACAGATCAAGAGACCCAGTACTTC.

This clonotype was picked up a small number of times. V usage is TRBV4-1 and J usage is TRBJ1-2; TRBD1 is a possible D gene (6 bases). The CDR3 has 15 amino acids. V was pared by 0 bases and J by 4 bases, with 12 bases between. CDR1 is MGHRA and CDR2 is YSYEKL in the germline V gene. This chain's CDR3 is CASSQDPDRPYGYTF. The CDR3 region has the DNA TGCGCCAGCAGCCAAGATCCAGACAGGCCCTATGGCTACACCTTC.

This clonotype occurred many times. This chain connects TRBV4-1 to TRBJ2-1, with TRBD2 matching 14 bases. CDR1 is MGHRA and CDR2 is YSYEKL in the germline V gene. The CDR3 is made up of 17 amino acids. V dropped 3 bases and J dropped 5; count of bases not matched to a gene: 6. The CDR3 region is CASSQWTSGRNNNEQFF. The CDR3, as DNA: TGCGCCAGCAGCCAGTGGACTAGCGGGAGGAACAACAATGAGCAGTTCTTC.

CDR3 DNA: TGTGCCAGCAGCGCAGAAATGGTGGATACTGAAGCTTTCTTT. Amino acid sequence: CASSAEMVDTEAFF. This chain links TRBV9 with TRBJ1-1; D not certain. This CDR3 contains 14 residues. Germline CDR1 and CDR2: SGDLS and YYNGEE. Trimming pared 3 bases from V and 5 bases from J, leaving 14 bases between. The complete variable domain, with remaining parts taken from reference TRBV9 and TRBJ1-1, reads DSGVTQTPKHLITATGQRVTLRCSPRSGDLSVYWYQQSLDQGLQFLIQYYNGEERAKGNILERFSAQQFPDLHSELNLSSLELGDSALYFCASSAEMVDTEAFFGQGTRLTVV.

The chain joins TRBV12-3 or TRBV12-4 to TRBJ2-1, with a weak D call TRBD2 (6 bases). The CDR3 extends over 14 amino acids. Trimming removed 7 bases at V and 9 bases at J, with 19 bases between. CDR3 residues: CASNRERLAGEQFF. As DNA, the CDR3 is TGTGCCAGCAATCGGGAGAGGCTCGCGGGTGAGCAGTTCTTC.

This sequence joins TRBV11-2 and TRBJ1-5; D is perhaps TRBD1 (5 bases). This CDR3 is built from 18 residues. V was cut by 1 base and J by 6 bases, with 22 bases left in between. Per germline, CDR1 SGHAT and CDR2 FQNNGV. The CDR3 region is CASSLVPTVGGRRQPQHF. CDR3 coding DNA: TGTGCCAGCAGCTTAGTACCGACGGTGGGGGGACGGCGTCAGCCCCAGCATTTT.

V is TRBV7-6 and J is TRBJ2-5; D is ambiguous. This CDR3 has 13 amino acids. Germline V lookup: CDR1 SGHVS, CDR2 FNYEAQ. V dropped 3 bases and J dropped 5 bases, with 10 bases sitting between them. The CDR3 coding sequence is TGTGCCAGCAGCTTTAATTTGGGGGAGACCCAGTACTTC. Translated, it gives CASSFNLGETQYF.

This clonotype came up a few times. The chain links TRBV4-1 to TRBJ2-3; D ambiguous. CDR1 is MGHRA, CDR2 YSYEKL, per germline. This CDR3 is built from 17 residues. Trimming pared 2 bases from V and 0 bases from J, leaving 15 bases between. The CDR3 loop is CASSQPKLSRSTDTQYF. In DNA, the CDR3 is TGCGCCAGCAGCCAACCCAAGTTGAGTAGGAGCACAGATACGCAGTATTTT.

This clonotype was detected only a few times. The V gene is TRBV29-1, the J gene TRBJ2-7, with 9 bases aligning to TRBD1. Germline CDR1 is SQVTM and CDR2 is ANQGSEA. Trimming removed 6 bases from V and 2 bases from J; junction bases left unmatched: 5. The CDR3 totals 13 residues. The CDR3 loop is CSVGQGSAYEQYF. Here the CDR3 DNA reads TGCAGCGTGGGACAGGGTTCTGCCTACGAGCAGTACTTC.

This clonotype occurred many times. The J gene is TRBJ2-1, the V gene TRBV24-1; TRBD1 is a possible D gene (6 bases). The CDR3 totals 14 residues. Trimming removed 3 bases from V and 4 bases from J, with 9 bases in between. Germline CDR1 is KGHDR and CDR2 is SFDVKD. The CDR3 is CATSDPDRYNEQFF. The CDR3 coding sequence is TGTGCCACCAGTGATCCCGACAGGTACAATGAGCAGTTCTTC.

This clonotype appeared a few times. V gene TRBV6-5 combines with J gene TRBJ2-7; possibly TRBD2 for D (6 bases). Germline CDR1 is MNHEY and CDR2 is SVGAGI. This CDR3 is built from 15 residues. V was cut by 10 bases and J by 6 bases, with 25 bases left in between. The CDR3 spells CATRDSNDRLLEQYF. The CDR3 nucleotides are TGTGCCACCCGGGACTCGAATGACAGACTCCTCGAGCAGTACTTC.

In its sample, this clonotype was seen a few times. The CDR3 region is CASSLRTSAGGVTDTQYF. CDR3 bases: TGCGCCAGCAGCTTGAGGACTTCAGCGGGGGGGGTCACAGATACGCAGTATTTT. This chain joins TRBV5-1 and TRBJ2-3, with 10 bases lining up with TRBD2. Germline loops: CDR1 SGHRS, CDR2 YFSETQ. CDR3 length: 18 amino acids. V lost 1 base, J lost 2 bases, and 10 bases stayed unmatched.

The chain combines TRBV25-1 with TRBJ2-2; 8 positions agree with TRBD1. The CDR3 is 14 amino acids. CDR1 is MGHDK and CDR2 is SYGVNS in the germline V gene. The trim removed 4 bases at V and 8 bases at J, leaving 6 bases unmatched. Here the CDR3 DNA reads TGTGCCAGCAGTGGATCAGGGGGCGCTGGGGAGCTGTTTTTT. It translates to CASSGSGGAGELFF.

The chain recombines TRBV2 with TRBJ2-3; TRBD2 is a possible D gene (6 bases). The CDR3 is 14 amino acids. Looked up from germline, CDR1 is SNHLY and CDR2 is FYNNEI. V lost 7 bases, J lost 3 bases, and 14 bases lay in between. The CDR3 reads CASNKEGLTDTQYF. The CDR3 DNA is TGTGCCAGCAACAAGGAGGGCCTGACAGATACGCAGTATTTT.

This clonotype has a single count. The J gene is TRBJ1-2, the V gene TRBV18, with 10 bases aligning to TRBD1. The V and J ends lost 5 bases and 2 bases, in that order; junction bases with no gene match: 11. The germline V gene encodes CDR1 KGHSH and CDR2 LQKENI. The CDR3 contains 17 residues. The CDR3 here is CASSKYPGQGMNYGYTF. The CDR3 DNA follows: TGTGCCAGCTCAAAATACCCGGGACAGGGGATGAACTATGGCTACACCTTC.

At least ten counts were recorded for this clonotype. The chain recombines TRBV20-1 with TRBJ2-2; no clear D. Trimming cost V 1 base and J 6 bases, with 12 bases left between them. There are 14 residues in the CDR3. Germline CDR1 is DFQATT and CDR2 is SNEGSKA (reference sequence). The CDR3 DNA reads as TGCAGTGCTAGAGTCGCACCGCCGGCCGGGGAGCTGTTTTTT. It translates to CSARVAPPAGELFF.

This chain connects TRBV2 to TRBJ2-3; 8 bases line up with TRBD2. The germline gives CDR1 SNHLY, CDR2 FYNNEI. Trimming cost V 4 bases and J 0 bases; bases outside gene matches: 18. The CDR3 is 20 residues long. The CDR3 spells CASSVPTSGFTLTSTDTQYF. CDR3 nucleotides: TGTGCCAGCAGTGTTCCAACTAGCGGATTTACCCTCACTAGCACAGATACGCAGTATTTT.

This clonotype was seen at least ten times. The V gene is TRBV12-3 or TRBV12-4, the J gene TRBJ2-2, with D unclear. This CDR3 is 14 amino acids long. V was clipped by 7 bases and J by 5 bases, with 14 bases between them. The CDR3 DNA sequence: TGTGCCAGCATAAGTGGGCGCGTAACCGGGGAGCTGTTTTTT. Protein sequence: CASISGRVTGELFF.

The table lists this clonotype with a few counts. This sequence joins TRBV27 and TRBJ2-1; 15 bases map to TRBD2. This CDR3 has 21 residues. Looked up from germline, CDR1 is MNHEY and CDR2 is SMNVEV (reference sequence). Trimming took 7 bases from V and 0 from J; bases not matched to a gene: 16. CDR3 sequence reads: CASNSVSGTSGRTSSYNEQFF. As DNA, the CDR3 is TGTGCCAGCAACTCTGTGTCCGGGACTAGCGGGAGGACCAGCTCCTACAATGAGCAGTTCTTC.

The rearrangement joins TRBV27 to TRBJ2-3, with D possibly being TRBD2 (5 bases). With 5 bases removed from V and 6 bases from J, the gap between germline ends came to 18 bases. This CDR3 region has 15 residues. The germline gives CDR1 MNHEY, CDR2 SMNVEV (reference sequence). CDR3 sequence reads: CASSLGRGWADTQYF. The CDR3, as DNA: TGTGCCAGCAGTCTTGGTCGGGGTTGGGCGGATACGCAGTATTTT.

The V call is TRBV23-1, the J call TRBJ2-6, with D maybe TRBD1 (5 bases). TRBV23-1 carries the ORF label, with uncertain function. The CDR3 is 17 amino acids. V was cut by 7 bases and J by 0 bases, with 16 bases left in between. This chain's CDR3 is CASITGQGRSGANVLTF. The DNA for the CDR3 is TGCGCCAGCATAACCGGGCAGGGCCGCTCTGGGGCCAACGTCCTGACTTTC.

DNA of the CDR3: TGTGCCGTTAGCGGGGGAGCAAAATACAATGAGCAGTTCTTC. This gives the protein CAVSGGAKYNEQFF. The chain joins TRBV12-3 or TRBV12-4 to TRBJ2-1, with 9 bases matching TRBD2. The CDR3 spans 14 residues. The V gene end was trimmed by 11 bases and the J gene end by 4 bases; junction bases not matched to a gene: 9.

This clonotype appeared a few times. This chain connects TRBV15 to TRBJ2-5; the match to TRBD2 covers 8 bases. The CDR3 covers 16 residues. The trim removed 3 bases at V and 0 bases at J, leaving 6 bases unmatched. Germline V CDR1 and CDR2: LNHNV, YYDKDF (reference sequence). In DNA, the CDR3 is TGTGCCACCAGCAGTGGGACTAGGAGGGACCAAGAGACCCAGTACTTC. Translating gives CATSSGTRRDQETQYF.

The V and J genes are TRBV20-1 and TRBJ2-5, with D tentatively TRBD1 or TRBD2 (6 bases each). This CDR3 has 17 residues. CDR1 DFQATT and CDR2 SNEGSKA come from the germline V gene (reference sequence). Trimming took off 0 bases at V and 5 bases at J, with 22 bases between the two ends. Here the CDR3 DNA reads TGCAGTGCTAGAGATGGAGGGCCGGGGGCCGGCCGGGAGACCCAGTACTTC. Its translation: CSARDGGPGAGRETQYF.